The 9 T cell receptor beta chains below come from one sample, sequenced in a study of blood T cell repertoires in COVID-19 (dated by TCRdb to about 2020). Libraries were constructed by the immunoSEQ multiplex PCR assay. As stored in TCRdb, this immuneACCESS dataset retains in-frame rearrangements with V and J assigned. A fraction of the clones does not appear; measured against another copy, unresolved V genes explain less than half of the discrepancy, and the remainder lacks a known reason. The table for this sample lists about 110,000 clones; 65% to 75% of them were counted only once. The ten largest clones capture about 0.85% of the sample. What was sequenced was peripheral blood. The receptor source for this set is a human donor with acute or convalescent COVID-19. The donor label of this sample is uncertain.

A few counts support this clone. This chain joins TRBV3-1 (or the pseudogene TRBV3-2) and TRBJ1-2, with 10 nucleotides matching TRBD1. The CDR3 has 18 amino acids. With 0 bases clipped from V and 0 bases from J, the junction kept 7 bases outside the gene matches. Germline V gene data show CDR1 as LGHDT and CDR2 as YNNKEL (reference sequence). The CDR3 protein is CASSQEFGTGAANYGYTF. The DNA for the CDR3 is TGTGCCAGCAGCCAAGAGTTCGGGACAGGGGCTGCTAACTATGGCTACACCTTC.

The chain carries TRBV6-5 and TRBJ1-2; tentative D call: TRBD1 (6 bases). Germline V lookup: CDR1 MNHEY, CDR2 SVGAGI. V gave up 10 bases and J gave up 1 base, with 19 bases separating them. The CDR3 is 15 amino acids. The DNA of the CDR3 is TGTGCCACCTTTTACAGGGAGACCCTTAACTATGGCTACACCTTC. Translation: CATFYRETLNYGYTF.

This chain uses TRBV5-1 with TRBJ1-1; tentatively, D is TRBD1 (5 bases). CDR1 is SGHRS, CDR2 YFSETQ, per germline. The CDR3 contains 14 residues. The V end was cut by 0 bases, the J end by 1 base, with 7 bases between. The CDR3 sequence is CASSLGQTNTEAFF. The CDR3 DNA is TGCGCCAGCAGCTTGGGACAGACGAACACTGAAGCTTTCTTT.

This chain uses TRBV2 with TRBJ2-3; 12 bases align to TRBD2. V lost 2 bases and J lost 2; bases outside the gene matches: 11. Per the germline V gene, CDR1 is SNHLY and CDR2 is FYNNEI. CDR3 length equals 19 residues. The DNA for the CDR3 is TGTGCCAGCAGTGAACTAGCGGGGGGGCCGGAGACCCACACAGATACGCAGTATTTT. This translates into CASSELAGGPETHTDTQYF.

This clone was found once. The chain has TRBV19 and TRBJ2-7; possible D gene TRBD2, 7 bases. The CDR3 loop spans 14 amino acids. V was shortened by 6 bases and J by 2 bases, with 14 bases between the two germline ends. The germline CDR1 and CDR2 sequences are LNHDA and SQIVND (reference sequence). The CDR3: CASSDGGAAYEQYF. For the CDR3, the DNA is TGTGCCAGTAGCGATGGGGGGGCTGCCTACGAGCAGTACTTC. Full variable domain (missing parts from reference TRBV19 and TRBJ2-7): DGGITQSPKYLFRKEGQNVTLSCEQNLNHDAMYWYRQDPGQGLRLIYYSQIVNDFQKGDIAEGYSVSREKKESFPLTVTSAQKNPTAFYLCASSDGGAAYEQYFGPGTRLTVT.

This clone occurred a few times. This CDR3 is CASSYGQGSGNTIYF. Here the CDR3 DNA reads TGTGCCAGCAGTTACGGACAGGGCTCTGGAAACACCATATATTTT. The genes are TRBV6-5 and TRBJ1-3, with 8 nucleotides matching TRBD1. The germline V gene has CDR1 MNHEY and CDR2 SVGAGI. The trim removed 2 bases at V and 0 bases at J, leaving 0 bases unmatched. The CDR3 consists of 15 residues.

This chain joins TRBV5-1 and TRBJ2-5, with 10 bases fitting TRBD1. The CDR3 has 14 amino acids. The germline V gene encodes CDR1 SGHRS and CDR2 YFSETQ. Germline trimming cut 8 bases from V and 3 bases from J; bases unmatched to any gene: 7. CDR3 bases: TGCGCCAGTAGACGACAGGGGGCAGAAGAGACCCAGTACTTC. It specifies CASRRQGAEETQYF.

This clone appeared once. The gene calls are TRBV3-1 (or the pseudogene TRBV3-2) and TRBJ1-1; D is undetermined. Germline values: CDR1 LGHDT, CDR2 YNNKEL (reference sequence). The CDR3 length is 12 residues. The ends were cut back, 1 base at V and 4 bases at J, with 4 bases in the middle. CDR3 DNA: TGTGCCAGCAGCCAAGGGAGCACTGAAGCTTTCTTT. It translates to CASSQGSTEAFF.

The DNA of the CDR3 is TGTGCCAGCAGCGCGCCCACCGGGACAGGGGCTTTAAATTCACCCCTCCACTTT. Protein product: CASSAPTGTGALNSPLHF. The chain carries TRBV7-9 and TRBJ1-6, with 10 bases matching TRBD1. Unmatched junction bases numbered 14, after V lost 5 bases and J lost 7 bases. CDR3 size: 18 residues. The germline V gene has CDR1 SEHNR and CDR2 FQNEAQ (reference sequence).